This paragraph reports one TCR beta chain. It lacks a known antigen. Base qualities are not provided; no much larger clone lies one nucleotide away. This record belongs to a study of CD8 T cells in Susac syndrome (dated by TCRdb to about 2019). Broadly, across the study: The study used repertoire sequencing to test whether antigen drove CD8+ T cell activation and differentiation in Susac syndrome.

High-throughput TCR beta sequencing profiled peripheral blood CD8+ and CD4+ T cells from healthy donors, Susac syndrome patients and multiple sclerosis patients. The healthy donors served as controls matched for age and sex. Bulk CD8+ and CD4+ T cells were purified magnetically by negative isolation, whereas CD8+ TEMRA cells were enriched by FACS. Blood was collected in EDTA tubes and processed within 24 hours, with PBMCs isolated through density gradient centrifugation. PBMCs destined for TCR sequencing were cryopreserved in liquid nitrogen and later thawed in a 37 °C water bath. A purity of at least 90% was achieved for sorted or isolated CD4+, CD8+ and CD8+ TEMRA cells. Study-wide conclusions, independent of this receptor: The study acknowledged that relatively few individuals were included in the TCR sequencing and HLA analysis.

RNA was extracted using the RNeasy kit, and roughly 0.5 to 1 microgram was reverse transcribed with random hexamers. The immunoSEQ multiplex PCR assay, which covers 54 Vbeta and 13 Jbeta segments, was used to amplify TCR beta CDR3 regions. PCR amplification bias was corrected using a synthetic template baseline for primer optimization and computational correction. The authors' analysis ran thus. Reads were annotated to V, D and J genes according to IMGT and were analyzed with immunoSEQ Analyzer, with only productive sequences retained. Clonality was calculated as one minus the Shannon entropy normalized by log2 of the number of productive unique sequences. For each patient and control, public and private clones were evaluated within the 100 most prevalent clones. Susac-specific clones were defined as absent from healthy and MS cohorts, 1052 published viral clones and other ImmuneACCESS disease sequences. The raw public reads went through TCRdb reprocessing: fastp at Q25, MiXCR clone calling, in-frame beta chains kept. Records with the same CDR3 protein are collapsed into one entry carrying the most frequent genes and DNA. It is TCRdb's table, rather than the study itself, that gives the V and J calls and clone size. For this sample the table gives 150,000 to 200,000 distinct CDR3 sequences, of which around 96% were detected only once. The biggest ten clones account for 0.14% of the sample.

Input material: CD4+ T cells from PBMCs. This TCR was sampled from a human donor in good health.

Here is the DNA: TGCGCCAGCAGCCTAATTAGCGGAAGCACAGATACGCAGTATTTT. This sequence encodes CASSLISGSTDTQYF. The rearranged segments are TRBV4-1 and TRBJ2-3, with TRBD2 as a weak D call on 6 bases. From cysteine to phenylalanine, the CDR3 is 15 amino acids long. The entry retains the CDR3 DNA only, 45 bases that are in frame from base 1. CDR1 MGHRA and CDR2 YSYEKL are derived from the germline V gene. Deletion took 4 bases off V and 0 bases off J, with a span of 11 bases between the germline ends.